Presented here are 27 T cell receptor beta chains from one specimen sequenced in a study of cytomegalovirus exposure and HLA in healthy donors. Primers: 60 Vbeta forward and 13 Jbeta reverse. Measured with immunoSEQ multiplex PCR; TCRdb has only the in-frame clones, and not every one. The sample lists fewer than 200,000 clones; around 83% were seen once. Sequenced sample: PBMCs. The origin of the receptors is a man in his fifties in good health and CMV-seronegative.

The rearrangement joins TRBV6-5 to TRBJ2-1; the match to TRBD2 covers 11 bases. Trimming took 4 bases from V and 5 from J; bases not matched to a gene: 4. The CDR3 has 15 residues. Looked up from germline, CDR1 is MNHEY and CDR2 is SVGAGI. This CDR3 is CASSFSGGVNNEQFF. In DNA, the CDR3 is TGTGCCAGCAGTTTTAGCGGGGGGGTCAACAATGAGCAGTTCTTC.

The rearrangement uses TRBV9 and TRBJ1-1, with a possible D match to TRBD1 (5 bases). The germline CDR1 and CDR2 sequences are SGDLS and YYNGEE. The V gene lost 3 bases and the J gene lost 0 bases, with 15 bases spanning the gap. This CDR3 comprises 16 residues. The CDR3 nucleotides read TGTGCCAGCAGCGCCGGACAACTAACGATGAACACTGAAGCTTTCTTT. This translates into CASSAGQLTMNTEAFF.

The table lists this clone with a few counts. The V gene is TRBV5-4, the J gene TRBJ1-1, with 10 bases matching TRBD1. The trim removed 0 bases at V and 6 bases at J, leaving 5 bases unmatched. This CDR3 contains 15 residues. The germline CDR1 and CDR2 sequences are SGHNT and YYREEE (reference sequence). CDR3 nucleotide sequence: TGTGCCAGCAGCTTGGCGGACAGGGGGATACCTGAAGCTTTCTTT. This translates into CASSLADRGIPEAFF.

The rearrangement joins TRBV19 to TRBJ1-1; D perhaps matches TRBD1 (5 bases). The V end lost 2 bases, the J end lost 11 bases, and 15 bases lay between the germline ends. CDR1 is LNHDA, CDR2 SQIVND, per germline (reference sequence). This CDR3 has 13 residues. CDR3 sequence (DNA): TGTGCCAGTAGTATACTTTCCGGTAAGGGGGCTTTCTTT. Its translation: CASSILSGKGAFF.

The chain recombines TRBV9 with TRBJ2-2, with 13 nucleotides matching TRBD2. The germline CDR1 and CDR2 sequences are SGDLS and YYNGEE. CDR3 size: 18 residues. The V segment lost 4 bases and the J segment 3 bases; nucleotides outside the gene matches: 9. The chain's CDR3 is CASSLRPGTSGDTGELFF. DNA of the CDR3: TGTGCCAGCAGCTTGCGACCGGGGACTAGCGGGGACACCGGGGAGCTGTTTTTT.

The chain joins TRBV7-2 to TRBJ2-1, with 7 bases that match TRBD1. With V trimmed by 1 base and J by 0 bases, 3 bases remained unmatched. There are 16 residues in the CDR3. In germline, CDR1 is SGHTA, CDR2 FQGNSA. The CDR3 sequence: CASSLGRQGSYNEQFF. In DNA form, the CDR3 reads TGTGCCAGCAGCTTAGGGAGACAGGGCTCCTACAATGAGCAGTTCTTC.

This clone was found a few times. The chain recombines TRBV15 with TRBJ1-2; D remains unclear. CDR1 and CDR2 (germline): LNHNV, YYDKDF (reference sequence). The V end was cut by 1 base, the J end by 8 bases, with 11 bases between. This CDR3 region has 13 residues. The CDR3 coding sequence is TGTGCCACCAGCAGAGGTACTGGGCCAGGCTACACCTTC. Its protein product is CATSRGTGPGYTF.

The chain carries TRBV28 and TRBJ1-2, with a possible D match to TRBD1 (5 bases). With 1 base removed from V and 9 bases from J, the gap between germline ends came to 9 bases. Germline loops: CDR1 MDHEN, CDR2 SYDVKM. This CDR3 spans 12 amino acids. This CDR3 is CASSLYQGRYTF. CDR3 in DNA: TGTGCCAGCAGTTTATACCAGGGCCGCTACACCTTC.

The chain employs TRBV10-3 and TRBJ2-1; maybe TRBD1 (5 bases). The V gene's germline CDR1 is ENHRY and CDR2 SYGVKD. V was clipped by 7 bases and J by 3 bases, with 22 bases between them. The CDR3 spans 17 residues. CDR3 protein: CAITAGSSGLDYNEQFF. The CDR3 DNA reads TGTGCCATCACCGCCGGGTCTTCAGGGCTAGACTACAATGAGCAGTTCTTC.

CDR3 DNA: TGCGCCAGCAGCTCCTACAGGGGTTGGTTCGAGCCGAACACTGAAGCTTTCTTT. The encoded protein is CASSSYRGWFEPNTEAFF. The chain has TRBV5-1 and TRBJ1-1; TRBD1 matches at 7 bases. Unmatched junction bases numbered 15, after V lost 3 bases and J lost 1 base. Germline CDR1 is SGHRS and CDR2 is YFSETQ. The length of the CDR3 is 18 residues.

J is TRBJ2-2 and V is TRBV7-2; maybe TRBD2 (5 bases). The CDR3 is 16 residues long. The V end lost 1 base, the J end lost 7 bases, and 16 bases lay between the germline ends. Germline CDR1 is SGHTA and CDR2 is FQGNSA. The CDR3 region has the DNA TGTGCCAGCAGCTTAGGCCTGGAACCAGGAGGCGGGGAGCTGTTTTTT. Protein: CASSLGLEPGGGELFF.

V usage is TRBV28 and J usage is TRBJ2-7; no reliable D call. Per the germline V gene, CDR1 is MDHEN and CDR2 is SYDVKM. This CDR3 is 14 amino acids long. The V and J ends lost 3 bases and 1 base respectively, with 10 bases between them. As DNA, the CDR3 is TGTGCCAGCAGTTTTTTCGGTGAATCCTACGAGCAGTACTTC. This gives the protein CASSFFGESYEQYF.

CDR3 loop: CASSERTGGPGETQYF. The CDR3, as DNA: TGTGCCAGCAGTGAACGGACAGGGGGCCCCGGGGAGACCCAGTACTTC. This chain links TRBV2 with TRBJ2-5; 11 bases line up with TRBD1. The CDR3 sequence is 16 residues long. Germline values: CDR1 SNHLY, CDR2 FYNNEI. V was pared by 2 bases and J by 5 bases, with 7 bases of the junction left unmatched.

V and J are TRBV23-1 and TRBJ2-3; 8 bases map to TRBD2. TRBV23-1 is designated an ORF whose function remains uncertain. CDR3 length: 17 amino acids. V gave up 2 bases and J gave up 0 bases; unmatched junction bases: 7. CDR3 in DNA: TGCGCCAGCAGTCAACCCCCACTAGCGGTCAGCACAGATACGCAGTATTTT. Its translation: CASSQPPLAVSTDTQYF.

V usage is TRBV20-1 and J usage is TRBJ2-3; D remains ambiguous. Trimming cost V 0 bases and J 5 bases, with 3 bases left between them. This CDR3 is 11 amino acids long. The germline V gene encodes CDR1 DFQATT and CDR2 SNEGSKA (reference sequence). CDR3 loop: CSARDRDTQYF. The DNA for the CDR3 is TGCAGTGCTAGAGATAGAGATACGCAGTATTTT.

The chain combines TRBV18 with TRBJ2-1; 7 nucleotides line up with TRBD2. Per germline, CDR1 KGHSH and CDR2 LQKENI. V shed 4 bases and J 8 bases; nucleotides not matched to a gene: 14. The CDR3 runs 16 residues. The CDR3 bases are TGTGCCAGCTCACTACTACGTGGGAGGGTAGCCGATGAGCAGTTCTTC. This translates into CASSLLRGRVADEQFF.

In DNA, the CDR3 is TGTGCCAGCAGTTTACAGGGAGGGTGGAGTTTCTTT. It encodes CASSLQGGWSFF. The chain combines TRBV28 with TRBJ1-1; possibly TRBD1 for D (5 bases). The V and J ends lost 2 bases and 13 bases respectively, with 14 bases between them. This CDR3 comprises 12 residues. CDR1 MDHEN and CDR2 SYDVKM come from the germline V gene.

This clone appeared a few times. This sequence joins TRBV5-1 and TRBJ2-7, with D maybe TRBD2 (6 bases). There are 14 residues in the CDR3. From germline, CDR1 is SGHRS and CDR2 YFSETQ. V lost 4 bases and J 6 bases, leaving 17 bases between the germline ends. The CDR3 region has the DNA TGCGCCAGCAGCCCTCAGGGAGGTTTTTTCGAGCAGTACTTC. Translated: CASSPQGGFFEQYF.

This chain joins TRBV6-6 and TRBJ2-2; 8 bases map to TRBD2. After removal of 7 bases from V and 6 bases from J, the junction contained 10 bases not matched to a gene. This CDR3 region has 15 residues. Germline CDR1 reads MNHNY; CDR2 reads SVGAGI (reference sequence). CDR3 residues: CASIPGGPVAGELFF. As DNA, the CDR3 is TGTGCCAGCATCCCGGGGGGGCCGGTGGCCGGGGAGCTGTTTTTT.

The chain couples TRBV28 to TRBJ2-7, with 8 bases identical to TRBD2. This CDR3 comprises 16 residues. Trimming removed 4 bases from V and 4 bases from J; junction bases left unmatched: 12. Germline-derived CDR1 and CDR2 are MDHEN and SYDVKM. The CDR3 nucleotides read TGTGCCAGCAGTTCCGCAGATACTAGCGGAAAGTACGAGCAGTACTTC. It codes for CASSSADTSGKYEQYF. Full variable domain (rest looked up from reference TRBV28 and TRBJ2-7): DVKVTQSSRYLVKRTGEKVFLECVQDMDHENMFWYRQDPGLGLRLIYFSYDVKMKEKGDIPEGYSVSREKKERFSLILESASTNQTSMYLCASSSADTSGKYEQYFGPGTRLTVT.

The chain couples TRBV9 to TRBJ2-3; 8 positions agree with TRBD1. The V and J ends lost 4 bases and 5 bases, in that order; junction bases with no gene match: 6. The CDR3 has 14 amino acids. Germline V CDR1 and CDR2: SGDLS, YYNGEE. The CDR3 region is CASSPRTGLDTQYF. The CDR3 nucleotides read TGTGCCAGCAGCCCAAGGACAGGGTTAGATACGCAGTATTTT.

The genes are TRBV19 and TRBJ1-4; D is undetermined. The length of the CDR3 is 14 residues. Germline CDR1 LNHDA, CDR2 SQIVND (reference sequence). V lost 3 bases, J lost 2 bases, and 7 bases lay in between. The CDR3 DNA reads as TGTGCCAGTAGTATCGGGAATACTAATGAAAAACTGTTTTTT. This sequence encodes CASSIGNTNEKLFF.

This chain connects TRBV7-2 to TRBJ2-3; perhaps TRBD1 as D (5 bases). This CDR3 is built from 14 residues. V was shortened by 5 bases and J by 3 bases, with 12 bases between the two germline ends. CDR1 is SGHTA and CDR2 is FQGNSA in the germline V gene. CDR3 amino acids: CASSQGRLTDTQYF. The CDR3 DNA follows: TGTGCCAGCAGCCAGGGCAGGCTAACAGATACGCAGTATTTT.

The chain uses TRBV9 and TRBJ2-2, with 14 nucleotides matching TRBD2. The CDR3 is made up of 17 amino acids. CDR1 and CDR2 (germline): SGDLS, YYNGEE. Trimming cost V 3 bases and J 5 bases; bases outside gene matches: 6. The CDR3 protein is CASSAGLAGVGTGELFF. The CDR3 coding sequence is TGTGCCAGCAGCGCGGGACTAGCGGGAGTAGGGACCGGGGAGCTGTTTTTT.

The rearrangement links TRBV7-6 to TRBJ2-6; D remains unclear. Germline V lookup: CDR1 SGHVS, CDR2 FNYEAQ. The CDR3 sequence is 15 residues long. The V end was cut by 5 bases, the J end by 0 bases, with 8 bases between. In DNA form, the CDR3 reads TGTGCCAGCAGCCTGACAAGCTCTGGGGCCAACGTCCTGACTTTC. The encoded protein is CASSLTSSGANVLTF.

V is TRBV28 and J is TRBJ2-3; D unclear. V lost 7 bases to trimming and J lost 0 bases, with 5 bases between them. The CDR3 contains 12 residues. CDR1 is MDHEN and CDR2 is SYDVKM in the germline V gene. As DNA, the CDR3 is TGTGCCAGCACCGTCAGCACAGATACGCAGTATTTT. Amino acid sequence: CASTVSTDTQYF.

This clone came up once. The chain combines TRBV11-2 with TRBJ2-5; TRBD2 matches 13 bases. The CDR3 contains 14 residues. After removal of 8 bases from V and 5 bases from J, the junction contained 5 bases not matched to a gene. CDR1 and CDR2 (germline): SGHAT, FQNNGV. In nucleotides, the CDR3 is TGTGCCAGCTCCGAGACTAGCGGGAGGGAGACCCAGTACTTC. Translated, it gives CASSETSGRETQYF.